A selection of T cell receptor beta chains follows, all from one sample in a study of blood T cell repertoires in COVID-19. TCRdb keeps only in-frame clones here, not all; method: immunoSEQ multiplex PCR. Of 150,000 to 200,000 clones in the sample, 80% to 85% were seen once. The specimen was peripheral blood. Receptors were obtained from a woman in her 70s with COVID-19, enrolled during active disease. The CDR3 runs from the conserved cysteine through the conserved F or W.

CDR3 length	J gene	V gene	CDR3 protein
12	TRBJ2-5	TRBV5-4	CASSQIEETQYF
13	TRBJ2-7	TRBV5-1	CASSRDTTYEQYF
12	TRBJ2-5	TRBV7-7	CASSGSGGTQYF
13	TRBJ1-2	TRBV5-6	CASSLRQGYGYTF
15	TRBJ1-5	TRBV4-1	CASSQGTGEYQPQHF
14	TRBJ2-2	TRBV6-6	CASNGGRNTGELFF
17	TRBJ2-2	TRBV24-1	CATSDEVRASNTGELFF
13	TRBJ1-2	TRBV28	CASSLQPAGGYTF
15	TRBJ1-6	TRBV18	CASSPGLAGNSPLHF
16	TRBJ1-4	TRBV18	CASSPIQGITNEKLFF
14	TRBJ2-1	TRBV29-1	CSVAGRGDYNEQFF
15	TRBJ2-7	TRBV7-8	CASSAWTSVTYEQYF
14	TRBJ2-7	TRBV2	CASRGGTVLYEQYF
14	TRBJ1-2	TRBV18	CASSPGQATYGYTF
13	TRBJ1-1	TRBV28	CASSYALNTEAFF
15	TRBJ1-2	TRBV24-1	CATSEKGQGAGGYTF